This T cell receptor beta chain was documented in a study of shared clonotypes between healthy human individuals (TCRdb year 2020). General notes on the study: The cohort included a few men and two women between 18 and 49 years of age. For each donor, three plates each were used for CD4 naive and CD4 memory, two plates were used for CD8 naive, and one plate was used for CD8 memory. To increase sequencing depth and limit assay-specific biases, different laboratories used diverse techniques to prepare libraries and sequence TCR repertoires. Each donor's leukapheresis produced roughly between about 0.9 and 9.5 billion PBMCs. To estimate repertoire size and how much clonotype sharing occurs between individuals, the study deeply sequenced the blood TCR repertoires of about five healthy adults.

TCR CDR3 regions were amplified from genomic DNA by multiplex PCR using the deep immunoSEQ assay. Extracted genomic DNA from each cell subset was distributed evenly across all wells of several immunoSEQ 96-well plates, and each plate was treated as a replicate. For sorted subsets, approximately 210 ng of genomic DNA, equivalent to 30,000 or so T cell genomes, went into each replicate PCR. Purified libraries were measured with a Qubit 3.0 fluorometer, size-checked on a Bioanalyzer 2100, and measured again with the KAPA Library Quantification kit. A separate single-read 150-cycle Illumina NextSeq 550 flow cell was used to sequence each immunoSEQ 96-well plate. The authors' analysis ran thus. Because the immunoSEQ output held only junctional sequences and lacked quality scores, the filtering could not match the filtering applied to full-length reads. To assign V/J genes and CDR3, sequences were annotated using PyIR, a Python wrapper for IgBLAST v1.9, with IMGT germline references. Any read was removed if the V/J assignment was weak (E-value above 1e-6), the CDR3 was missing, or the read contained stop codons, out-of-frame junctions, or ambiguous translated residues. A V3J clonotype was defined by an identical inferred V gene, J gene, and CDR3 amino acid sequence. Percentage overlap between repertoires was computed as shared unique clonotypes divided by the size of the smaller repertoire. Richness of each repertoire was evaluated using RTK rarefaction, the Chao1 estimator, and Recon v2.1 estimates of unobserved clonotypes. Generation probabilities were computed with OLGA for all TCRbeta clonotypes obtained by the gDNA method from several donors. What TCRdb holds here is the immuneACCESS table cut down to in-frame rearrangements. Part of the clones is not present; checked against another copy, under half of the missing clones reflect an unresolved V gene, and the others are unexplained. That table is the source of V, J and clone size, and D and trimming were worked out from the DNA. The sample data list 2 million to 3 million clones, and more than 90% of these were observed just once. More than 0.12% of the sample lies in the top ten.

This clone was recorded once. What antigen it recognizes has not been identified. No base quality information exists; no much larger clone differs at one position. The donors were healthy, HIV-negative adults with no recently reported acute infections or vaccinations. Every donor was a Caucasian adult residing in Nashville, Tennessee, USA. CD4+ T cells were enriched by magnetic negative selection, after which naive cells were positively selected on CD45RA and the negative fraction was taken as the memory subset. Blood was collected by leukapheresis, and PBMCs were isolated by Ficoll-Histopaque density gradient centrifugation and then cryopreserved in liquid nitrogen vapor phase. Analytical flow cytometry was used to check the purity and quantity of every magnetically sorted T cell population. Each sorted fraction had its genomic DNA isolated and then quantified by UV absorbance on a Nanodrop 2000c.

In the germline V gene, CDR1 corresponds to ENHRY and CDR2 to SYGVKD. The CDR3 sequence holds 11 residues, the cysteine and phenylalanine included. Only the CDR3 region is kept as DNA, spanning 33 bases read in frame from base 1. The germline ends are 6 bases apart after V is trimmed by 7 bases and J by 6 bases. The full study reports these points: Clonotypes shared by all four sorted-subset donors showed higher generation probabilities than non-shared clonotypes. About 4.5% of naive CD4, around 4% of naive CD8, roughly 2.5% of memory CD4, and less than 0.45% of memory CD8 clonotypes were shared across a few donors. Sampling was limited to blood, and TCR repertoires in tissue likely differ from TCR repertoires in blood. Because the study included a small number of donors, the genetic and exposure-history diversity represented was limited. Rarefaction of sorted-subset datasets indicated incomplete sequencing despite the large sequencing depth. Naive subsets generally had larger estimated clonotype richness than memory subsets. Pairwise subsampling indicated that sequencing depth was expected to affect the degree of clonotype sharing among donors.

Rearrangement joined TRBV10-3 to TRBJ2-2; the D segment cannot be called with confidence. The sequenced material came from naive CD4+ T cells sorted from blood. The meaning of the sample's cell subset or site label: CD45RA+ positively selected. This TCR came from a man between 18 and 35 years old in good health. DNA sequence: TGTGCCATCAAGGTGGCCGGGGAGCTGTTTTTT. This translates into CAIKVAGELFF.